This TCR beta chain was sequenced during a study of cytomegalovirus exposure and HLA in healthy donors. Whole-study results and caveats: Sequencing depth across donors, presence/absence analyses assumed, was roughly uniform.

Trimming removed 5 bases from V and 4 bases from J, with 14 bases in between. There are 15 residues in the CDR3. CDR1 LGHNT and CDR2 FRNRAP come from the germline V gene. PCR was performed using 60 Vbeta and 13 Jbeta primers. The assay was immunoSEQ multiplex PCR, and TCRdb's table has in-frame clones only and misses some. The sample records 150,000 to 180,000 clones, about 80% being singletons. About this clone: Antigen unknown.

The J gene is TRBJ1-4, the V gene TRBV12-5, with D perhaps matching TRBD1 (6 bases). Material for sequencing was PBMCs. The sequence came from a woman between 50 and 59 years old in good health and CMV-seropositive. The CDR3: CASGPPTGLNEKLFF. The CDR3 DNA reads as TGTGCTAGTGGTCCACCGACAGGTCTTAATGAAAAACTGTTTTTT.